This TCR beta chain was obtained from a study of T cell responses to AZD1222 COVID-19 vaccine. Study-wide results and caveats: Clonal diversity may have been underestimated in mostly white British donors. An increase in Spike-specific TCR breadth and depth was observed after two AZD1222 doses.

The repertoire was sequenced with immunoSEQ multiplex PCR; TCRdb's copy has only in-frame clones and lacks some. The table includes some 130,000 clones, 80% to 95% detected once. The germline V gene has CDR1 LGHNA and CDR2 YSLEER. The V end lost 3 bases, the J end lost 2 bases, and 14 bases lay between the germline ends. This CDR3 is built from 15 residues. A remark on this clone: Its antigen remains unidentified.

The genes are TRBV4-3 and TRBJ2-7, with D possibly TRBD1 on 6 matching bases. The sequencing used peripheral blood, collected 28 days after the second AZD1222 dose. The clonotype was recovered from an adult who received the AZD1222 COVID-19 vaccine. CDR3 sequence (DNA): TGCGCCAGCAGCCAGCGTACAGGGCTTCCCTACGAGCAGTACTTC. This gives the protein CASSQRTGLPYEQYF.